The 4 T cell receptor beta chains below all came from one sample that was sequenced in a study of T cell repertoires in cytomegalovirus infection. Using its own MiXCR run on the reads, TCRdb lists one record per CDR3 protein. The table shows about 680,000 distinct CDR3 sequences, with more than 20% occurring only once. Sequenced sample: CD8+ T cells from PBMCs. The source of these receptors is a human donor in good health (CMV status not recorded). Some clones in this sample may be carry-over from other donors' samples.

The chain carries TRBV20-1 and TRBJ2-7, with 7 bases matching TRBD1. Germline assignment: CDR1 DFQATT and CDR2 SNEGSKA (reference sequence). Trimming cost V 2 bases and J 2 bases; bases outside gene matches: 6. There are 14 residues in the CDR3. The chain's CDR3 is CSARPTGTPYEQYF. In DNA, the CDR3 is TGCAGTGCTAGACCGACAGGGACCCCCTACGAGCAGTACTTC.

About this clonotype: This may come from a read error, since a much larger clone is one base off. This sequence joins TRBV7-6 and TRBJ2-7, with a possible D match to TRBD1 (7 bases). Germline V gene sequence: CDR1 SGHVS, CDR2 FNYEAQ. This CDR3 has 14 amino acids. In nucleotides, the CDR3 is TGTGCCAGCAGCATAAGGACAGGAGGGGGCGAGCGGTACTTC. This codes for CASSIRTGGGERYF.

This clonotype was counted many times. J is TRBJ2-1 and V is TRBV11-2, with TRBD2 identical over 7 bases. This CDR3 has 13 residues. Looked up from germline, CDR1 is SGHAT and CDR2 is FQNNGV. With V trimmed by 3 bases and J by 12 bases, 8 bases remained unmatched. This CDR3 is CASSLPSWGGQFF. The CDR3 nucleotides are TGTGCCAGCAGCTTGCCCTCCTGGGGGGGGCAGTTCTTC.

The sample holds a few counts of this clonotype. The rearrangement links TRBV20-1 to TRBJ2-1; the match to TRBD2 covers 7 bases. The CDR3 sequence is 14 residues long. V shed 5 bases, J shed 6 bases, and the junction held 10 bases outside the gene matches. CDR1 is DFQATT and CDR2 is SNEGSKA in the germline V gene (reference sequence). The CDR3 DNA follows: TGCAGTGCTTCTAGCGGCGTCCTAATCAATGAGCAGTTCTTC. It specifies CSASSGVLINEQFF.